The 9 T cell receptor beta chains below come from one sample, sequenced in a study of blood T cell repertoires in COVID-19. The repertoire was sequenced with immunoSEQ multiplex PCR; TCRdb's copy has only in-frame clones and lacks some. The table records about 150,000 clones, over 80% of them present only once. Material for sequencing was peripheral blood. The receptor source for this set is a man aged 80 or over with acute or convalescent COVID-19.

V usage is TRBV5-4 and J usage is TRBJ2-5; tentatively, D is TRBD2 (5 bases). The CDR3 is made up of 12 amino acids. The V end was cut by 2 bases, the J end by 5 bases, with 7 bases between. Germline lookup yields CDR1 SGHNT and CDR2 YYREEE (reference sequence). CDR3 bases: TGTGCCAGCAGCTTATGGGAGGAGACCCAGTACTTC. Translated: CASSLWEETQYF.

This chain links TRBV14 with TRBJ2-3; D gene ambiguous. Germline V lookup: CDR1 SGHDN, CDR2 FVKESK. The CDR3 contains 12 residues. V was trimmed by 1 base and J by 7 bases, leaving 6 bases between them. Here the CDR3 reads CASSQVSNTQYF. The CDR3 nucleotides read TGTGCCAGCAGCCAAGTCAGTAATACGCAGTATTTT. Supplemented by reference TRBV14 and TRBJ2-3, the full variable domain reads EAGVTQFPSHSVIEKGQTVTLRCDPISGHDNLYWYRRVMGKEIKFLLHFVKESKQDESGMPNNRFLAERTGGTYSTLKVQPAELEDSGVYFCASSQVSNTQYFGPGTRLTVL.

This clone was seen a single time. The chain links TRBV7-9 to TRBJ1-2; possible D gene TRBD1, 5 bases. Trimming shortened V by 2 bases and J by 5 bases, and 18 bases separated the two germline ends. Germline V gives CDR1 SEHNR, CDR2 FQNEAQ (reference sequence). CDR3 length: 16 amino acids. The CDR3 bases are TGTGCCAGCAGCTTACAGGGCCAGGGAAGTCCGTATGGCTACACCTTC. Protein sequence: CASSLQGQGSPYGYTF.

V gene TRBV10-3 combines with J gene TRBJ1-2; unclear D gene. This CDR3 spans 14 amino acids. The germline gives CDR1 ENHRY, CDR2 SYGVKD. V gave up 0 bases and J gave up 0 bases, with 5 bases separating them. The CDR3 DNA reads as TGTGCCATCAGTGAGTCAGGAGCTAACTATGGCTACACCTTC. Protein sequence: CAISESGANYGYTF.

The chain employs TRBV6-6 and TRBJ1-5, with a weak D call TRBD1 (6 bases). V shed 6 bases and J shed 0 bases, with 15 bases lying between them. CDR1 and CDR2 (germline): MNHNY, SVGAGI (reference sequence). The CDR3 spans 16 residues. The CDR3 loop is CASSSDSVPSNQPQHF. Here the CDR3 DNA reads TGTGCCAGCAGCTCGGACAGTGTTCCTAGCAATCAGCCCCAGCATTTT.

CDR3 sequence (DNA): TGTGCCAGCAGCGGGACGGGAGGCCGCTCCCTATCCGCCGAGCAGTACTTC. Amino acid sequence: CASSGTGGRSLSAEQYF. V is TRBV7-9 and J is TRBJ2-7; 7 bases are shared with TRBD2. This CDR3 comprises 17 residues. CDR1 is SEHNR, CDR2 FQNEAQ, per germline (reference sequence). The V and J ends lost 5 bases and 6 bases, in that order; junction bases with no gene match: 19. The complete variable domain, with remaining parts taken from reference TRBV7-9 and TRBJ2-7, reads DTGVSQNPRHKITKRGQNVTFRCDPISEHNRLYWYRQTLGQGPEFLTYFQNEAQLEKSRLLSDRFSAERPKGSFSTLEIQRTEQGDSAMYLCASSGTGGRSLSAEQYFGPGTRLTVT.

The chain joins TRBV19 to TRBJ1-4, with TRBD1 identical over 9 bases. This CDR3 spans 15 amino acids. Germline loops: CDR1 LNHDA, CDR2 SQIVND (reference sequence). Unmatched junction bases numbered 5, after V lost 4 bases and J lost 5 bases. This chain's CDR3 is CASSTGTGYNEKLFF. In nucleotides, the CDR3 is TGTGCCAGTAGTACCGGGACAGGGTACAATGAAAAACTGTTTTTT.

This chain joins TRBV10-2 and TRBJ2-5; no firm D call. This CDR3 is built from 12 residues. The V gene's germline CDR1 is WSHSY and CDR2 SAAADI. V lost 5 bases and J lost 1, with 5 bases in between. The CDR3 spells CASSNSQETQYF. In nucleotides, the CDR3 is TGCGCCAGCAGTAACTCCCAAGAGACCCAGTACTTC.

V usage is TRBV3-1 (or the pseudogene TRBV3-2) and J usage is TRBJ2-3; D is uncertain. The germline V gene has CDR1 LGHDT and CDR2 YNNKEL (reference sequence). V shed 0 bases and J shed 2 bases, with 15 bases lying between them. CDR3 length: 17 residues. The chain's CDR3 is CASSQDLGYSYTDTQYF. Written as DNA, the CDR3 is TGTGCCAGCAGCCAAGATCTCGGCTACAGTTACACAGATACGCAGTATTTT.